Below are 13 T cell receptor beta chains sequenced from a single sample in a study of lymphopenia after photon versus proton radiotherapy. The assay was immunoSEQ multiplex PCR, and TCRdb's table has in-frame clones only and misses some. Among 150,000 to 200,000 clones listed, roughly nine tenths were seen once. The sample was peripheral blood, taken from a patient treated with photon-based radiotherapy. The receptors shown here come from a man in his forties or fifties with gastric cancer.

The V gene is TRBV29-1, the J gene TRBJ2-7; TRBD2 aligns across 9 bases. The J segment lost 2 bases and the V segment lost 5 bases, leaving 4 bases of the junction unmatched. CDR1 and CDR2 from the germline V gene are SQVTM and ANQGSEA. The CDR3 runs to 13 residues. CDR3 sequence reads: CSVTSGHTYEQYF. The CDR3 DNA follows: TGCAGCGTTACTAGCGGGCACACCTACGAGCAGTACTTC.

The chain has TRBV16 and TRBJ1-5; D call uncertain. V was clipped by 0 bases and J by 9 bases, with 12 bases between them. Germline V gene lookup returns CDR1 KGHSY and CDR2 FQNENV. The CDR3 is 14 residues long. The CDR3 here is CASSQSRAARPQHF. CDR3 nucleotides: TGTGCCAGCAGCCAATCTAGGGCGGCTCGGCCCCAGCATTTT.

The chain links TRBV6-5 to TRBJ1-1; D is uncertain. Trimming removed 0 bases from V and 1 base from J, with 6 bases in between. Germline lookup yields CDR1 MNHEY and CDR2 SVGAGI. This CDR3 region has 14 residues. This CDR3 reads CASSYSRGNTEAFF. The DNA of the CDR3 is TGTGCCAGCAGTTACTCACGAGGGAACACTGAAGCTTTCTTT.

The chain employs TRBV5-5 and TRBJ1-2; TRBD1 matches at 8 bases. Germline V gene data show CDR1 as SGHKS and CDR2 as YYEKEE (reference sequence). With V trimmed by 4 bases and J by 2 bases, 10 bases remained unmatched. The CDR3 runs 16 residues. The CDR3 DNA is TGTGCCAGCAGCGCGCGGACAGGGTTAACAAACTATGGCTACACCTTC. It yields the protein CASSARTGLTNYGYTF. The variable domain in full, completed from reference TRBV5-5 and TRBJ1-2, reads DAGVTQSPTHLIKTRGQQVTLRCSPISGHKSVSWYQQVLGQGPQFIFQYYEKEERGRGNFPDRFSARQFPNYSSELNVNALLLGDSALYLCASSARTGLTNYGYTFGSGTRLTVV.

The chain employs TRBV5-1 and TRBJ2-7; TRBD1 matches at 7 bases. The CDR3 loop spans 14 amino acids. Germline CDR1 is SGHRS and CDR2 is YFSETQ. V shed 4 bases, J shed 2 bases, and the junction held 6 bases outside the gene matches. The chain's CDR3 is CASSQDRETYEQYF. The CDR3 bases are TGCGCCAGCAGCCAAGACAGGGAGACCTACGAGCAGTACTTC.

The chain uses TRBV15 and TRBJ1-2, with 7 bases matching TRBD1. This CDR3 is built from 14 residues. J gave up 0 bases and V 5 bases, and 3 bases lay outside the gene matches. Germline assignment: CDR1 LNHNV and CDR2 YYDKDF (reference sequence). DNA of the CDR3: TGTGCCACCAGCGGACAGGAACCTAACTATGGCTACACCTTC. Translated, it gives CATSGQEPNYGYTF.

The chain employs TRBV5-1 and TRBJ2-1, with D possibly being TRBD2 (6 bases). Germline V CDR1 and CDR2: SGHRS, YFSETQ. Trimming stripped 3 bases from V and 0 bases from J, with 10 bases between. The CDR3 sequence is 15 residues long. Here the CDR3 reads CASSSSGSSYNEQFF. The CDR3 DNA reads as TGCGCCAGCAGCTCTTCCGGGAGCTCCTACAATGAGCAGTTCTTC.

The CDR3 here is CASSLVGFSGASYNEQFF. CDR3 sequence (DNA): TGTGCCAGCAGCTTAGTGGGTTTTTCAGGGGCCTCCTACAATGAGCAGTTCTTC. The chain carries TRBV7-8 and TRBJ2-1; D possibly corresponds to TRBD1 (6 bases). This CDR3 region has 18 residues. V lost 1 base and J 0 bases, leaving 16 bases between the germline ends. CDR1 is SGHVS and CDR2 is FQNEAQ in the germline V gene.

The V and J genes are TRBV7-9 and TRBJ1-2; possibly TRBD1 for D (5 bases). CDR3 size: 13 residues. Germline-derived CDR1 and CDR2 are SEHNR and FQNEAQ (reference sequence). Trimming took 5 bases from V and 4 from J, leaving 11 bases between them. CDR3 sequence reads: CASSLQGGYGYTF. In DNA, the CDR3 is TGTGCCAGCAGCCTTCAGGGTGGCTATGGCTACACCTTC.

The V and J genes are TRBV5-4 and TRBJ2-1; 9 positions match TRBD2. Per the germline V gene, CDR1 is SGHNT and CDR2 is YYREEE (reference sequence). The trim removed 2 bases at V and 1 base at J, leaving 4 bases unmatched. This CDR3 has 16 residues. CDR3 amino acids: CASSLAGGGSYNEQFF. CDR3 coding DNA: TGTGCCAGCAGCTTAGCGGGAGGAGGATCCTACAATGAGCAGTTCTTC.

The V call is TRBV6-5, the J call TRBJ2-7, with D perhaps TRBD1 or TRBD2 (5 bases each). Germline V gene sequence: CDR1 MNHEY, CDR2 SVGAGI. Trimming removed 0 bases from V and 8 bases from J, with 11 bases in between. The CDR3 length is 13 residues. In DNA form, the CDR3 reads TGTGCCAGCAGTTACTCGGACTGGGGGAAGCAGTACTTC. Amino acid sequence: CASSYSDWGKQYF.

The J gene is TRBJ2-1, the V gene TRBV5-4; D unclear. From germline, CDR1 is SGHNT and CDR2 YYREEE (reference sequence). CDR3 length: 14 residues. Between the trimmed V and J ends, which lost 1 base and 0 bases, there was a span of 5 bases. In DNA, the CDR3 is TGTGCCAGCAGCTTGTCAAGCTCCTACAATGAGCAGTTCTTC. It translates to CASSLSSSYNEQFF.

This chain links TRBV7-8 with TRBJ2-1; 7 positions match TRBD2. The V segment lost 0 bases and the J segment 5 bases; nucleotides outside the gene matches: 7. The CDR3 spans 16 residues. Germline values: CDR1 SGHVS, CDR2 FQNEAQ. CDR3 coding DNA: TGTGCCAGCAGCTTAGCGCCAGCGGGATTCGACAATGAGCAGTTCTTC. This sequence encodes CASSLAPAGFDNEQFF.